This TCR beta chain was recorded in a study of T-cell reconstitution after alpha-beta-depleted transplantation in children. In its sample, this clonotype was seen many times. Researchers prepared the TCRbeta library using unique molecular identifiers, the study reports. TCRdb reprocessed the PCR reads with MiXCR, giving one entry per CDR3 protein. The sample gives roughly 300,000 distinct CDR3 sequences, about 9.4% of which show up once; under 3% is in the top ten. The input for sequencing was PBMCs from the stem cell graft donor, taken from the stem cell graft. The sequence came from a human donor who donated a stem cell graft to a child with acute lymphoblastic leukemia.

CDR3 sequence (DNA): TGTGCCATCAGGCCGGGACGGGAAGAGACCCAGTACTTC. Its translation: CAIRPGREETQYF. The V call is TRBV10-3, the J call TRBJ2-5; D may match TRBD1 or TRBD2 (5 bases each). V was trimmed by 6 bases and J by 3 bases, leaving 11 bases between them. The CDR3 consists of 13 residues. The germline gives CDR1 ENHRY, CDR2 SYGVKD.